This T cell receptor beta chain was identified during a study of CD8 T cells in Susac syndrome. The RNA, about 0.45 to 1 ug, was put through reverse transcription using random hexamers. TCR beta CDR3 was amplified by immunoSEQ covering 54 Vbeta and 13 Jbeta. MiXCR, applied by TCRdb to the immunoSEQ multiplex PCR reads, yields one record per CDR3 protein. Of 190,000 or so distinct CDR3 sequences detected, 90% to 95% appear once; the ten largest clones hold 0.093%. The CDR3 is made up of 13 amino acids. Germline-derived CDR1 and CDR2 are SQVTM and ANQGSEA. Note on this clonotype: Antigen specificity is unknown. At one end, the junction sequence differs from germline, possibly due to a read error.

General study points: TCR sequencing and HLA analysis covered a relatively small number of individuals.

The T cells that were sequenced for TCR beta were CD8+ and CD4+ cells from blood. V and J are TRBV29-1 and TRBJ2-5; D is unresolved. Specimen: CD4+ T cells from PBMCs. The sequence came from a human donor with multiple sclerosis. CDR3: CSAEEKGIGTQYF. The CDR3 nucleotides are TGCAGCGCTGAAGAAAAGGGCATCGGGACCCAGTACTTC.